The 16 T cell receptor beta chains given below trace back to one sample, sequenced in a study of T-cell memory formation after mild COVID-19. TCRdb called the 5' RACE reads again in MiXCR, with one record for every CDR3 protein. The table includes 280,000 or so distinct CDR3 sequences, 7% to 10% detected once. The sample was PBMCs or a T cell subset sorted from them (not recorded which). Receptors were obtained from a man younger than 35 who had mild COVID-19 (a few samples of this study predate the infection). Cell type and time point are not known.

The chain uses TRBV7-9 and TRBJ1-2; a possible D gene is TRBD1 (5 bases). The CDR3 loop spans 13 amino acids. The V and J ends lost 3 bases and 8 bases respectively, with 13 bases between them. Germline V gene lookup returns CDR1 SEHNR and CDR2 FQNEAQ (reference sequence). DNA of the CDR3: TGTGCCAGCAGCTTTGTGGGGGAATGGGGCTACACCTTC. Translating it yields CASSFVGEWGYTF.

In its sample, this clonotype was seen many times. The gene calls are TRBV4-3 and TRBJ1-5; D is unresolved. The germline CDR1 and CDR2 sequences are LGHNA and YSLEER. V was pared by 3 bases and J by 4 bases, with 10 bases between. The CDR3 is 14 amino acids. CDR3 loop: CASSHGLGNQPQHF. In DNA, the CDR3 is TGCGCCAGCAGCCACGGACTAGGGAATCAGCCCCAGCATTTT.

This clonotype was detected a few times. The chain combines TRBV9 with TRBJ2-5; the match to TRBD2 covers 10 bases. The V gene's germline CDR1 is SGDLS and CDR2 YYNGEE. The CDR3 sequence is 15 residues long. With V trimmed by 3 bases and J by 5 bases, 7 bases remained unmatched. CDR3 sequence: CASSGSGGQGETQYF. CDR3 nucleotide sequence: TGTGCCAGCAGCGGTAGCGGGGGGCAGGGGGAGACCCAGTACTTC. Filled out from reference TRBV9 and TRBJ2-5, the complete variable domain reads DSGVTQTPKHLITATGQRVTLRCSPRSGDLSVYWYQQSLDQGLQFLIQYYNGEERAKGNILERFSAQQFPDLHSELNLSSLELGDSALYFCASSGSGGQGETQYFGPGTRLLVL.

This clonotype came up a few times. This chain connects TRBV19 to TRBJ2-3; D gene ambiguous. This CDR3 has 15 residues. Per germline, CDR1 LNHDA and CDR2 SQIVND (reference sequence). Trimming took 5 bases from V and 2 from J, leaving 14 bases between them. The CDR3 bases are TGTGCCAGTAGTCCTTCGAGCTCCCTCACAGATACGCAGTATTTT. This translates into CASSPSSSLTDTQYF.

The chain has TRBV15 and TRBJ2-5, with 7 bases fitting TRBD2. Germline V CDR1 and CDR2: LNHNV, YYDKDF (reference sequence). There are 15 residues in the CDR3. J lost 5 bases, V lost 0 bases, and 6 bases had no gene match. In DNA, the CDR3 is TGTGCCACCAGCAGAGATGGGAGGGGCCGGGAGACCCAGTACTTC. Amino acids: CATSRDGRGRETQYF.

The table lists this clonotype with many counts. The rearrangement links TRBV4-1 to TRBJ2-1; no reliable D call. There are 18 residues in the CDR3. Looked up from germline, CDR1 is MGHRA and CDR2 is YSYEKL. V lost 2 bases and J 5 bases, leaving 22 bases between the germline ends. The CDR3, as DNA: TGCGCCAGCAGCCAACCCCTAAGAAGCGAGACGAGTCACAATGAGCAGTTCTTC. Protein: CASSQPLRSETSHNEQFF.

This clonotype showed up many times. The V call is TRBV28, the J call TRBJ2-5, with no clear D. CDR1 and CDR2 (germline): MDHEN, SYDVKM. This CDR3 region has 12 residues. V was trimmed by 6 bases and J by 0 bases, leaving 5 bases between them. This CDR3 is CASSSYQETQYF. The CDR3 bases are TGTGCCAGCAGCTCGTACCAAGAGACCCAGTACTTC.

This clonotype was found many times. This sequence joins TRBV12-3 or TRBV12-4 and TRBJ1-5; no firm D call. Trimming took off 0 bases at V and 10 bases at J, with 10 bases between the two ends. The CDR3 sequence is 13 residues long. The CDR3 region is CASSLAGSGPQHF. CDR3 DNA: TGTGCCAGCAGTTTAGCTGGGTCCGGCCCCCAGCATTTT.

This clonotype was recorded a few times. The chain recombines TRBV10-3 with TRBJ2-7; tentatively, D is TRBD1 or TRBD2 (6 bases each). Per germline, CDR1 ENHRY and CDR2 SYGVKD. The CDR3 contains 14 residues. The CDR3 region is CAPNSQRRRGEQYV. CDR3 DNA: TGTGCACCCAACTCCCAGCGGAGGAGGGGGGAGCAGTACGTC.

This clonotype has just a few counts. CDR3 nucleotides: TGCGCCAGCAGCTTGGGGAGGTTCGATACGCAGTATTTT. As protein: CASSLGRFDTQYF. The V call is TRBV5-1, the J call TRBJ2-3; possibly TRBD2 for D (5 bases). CDR3 length: 13 amino acids. CDR1 and CDR2 (germline): SGHRS, YFSETQ. Trimming took 0 bases from V and 6 from J, leaving 8 bases between them.

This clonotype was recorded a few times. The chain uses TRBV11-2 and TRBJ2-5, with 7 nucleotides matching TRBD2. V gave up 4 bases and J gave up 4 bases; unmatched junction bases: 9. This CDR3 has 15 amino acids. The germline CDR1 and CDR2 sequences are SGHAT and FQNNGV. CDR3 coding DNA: TGTGCCAGCAGCTCCCTGCTACGGGGGGTAGAGACCCAGTACTTC. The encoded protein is CASSSLLRGVETQYF.

The DNA for the CDR3 is TGTGCCAGCAGCTTAGGGGACAGTGAACTTCTCACAGATACGCAGTATTTT. It translates to CASSLGDSELLTDTQYF. The rearrangement links TRBV7-9 to TRBJ2-3, with 7 positions matching TRBD1. CDR3 length: 17 amino acids. Germline V gene data show CDR1 as SEHNR and CDR2 as FQNEAQ (reference sequence). V lost 1 base, J lost 2 bases, and 9 bases stayed unmatched.

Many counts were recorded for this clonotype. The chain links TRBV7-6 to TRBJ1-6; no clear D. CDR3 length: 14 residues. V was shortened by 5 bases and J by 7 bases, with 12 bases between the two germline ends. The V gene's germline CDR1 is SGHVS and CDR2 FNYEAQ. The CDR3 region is CASSQQGRNSPLHF. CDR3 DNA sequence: TGTGCCAGCAGCCAGCAAGGGAGGAATTCACCCCTCCACTTT.

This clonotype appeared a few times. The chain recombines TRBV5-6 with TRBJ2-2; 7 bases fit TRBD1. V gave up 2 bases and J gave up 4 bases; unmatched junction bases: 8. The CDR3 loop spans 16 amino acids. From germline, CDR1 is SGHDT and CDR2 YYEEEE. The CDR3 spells CASSFPGQWGTGELFF. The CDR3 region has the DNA TGTGCCAGCAGCTTTCCGGGACAGTGGGGCACCGGGGAGCTGTTTTTT.

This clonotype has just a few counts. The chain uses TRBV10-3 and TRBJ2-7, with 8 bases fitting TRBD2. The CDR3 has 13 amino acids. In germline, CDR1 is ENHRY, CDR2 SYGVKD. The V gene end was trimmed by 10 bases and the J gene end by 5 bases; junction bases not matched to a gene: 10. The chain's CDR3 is CATSRGGSDEQYV. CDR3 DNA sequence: TGTGCCACCAGCCGCGGGGGGAGCGACGAGCAGTACGTC.

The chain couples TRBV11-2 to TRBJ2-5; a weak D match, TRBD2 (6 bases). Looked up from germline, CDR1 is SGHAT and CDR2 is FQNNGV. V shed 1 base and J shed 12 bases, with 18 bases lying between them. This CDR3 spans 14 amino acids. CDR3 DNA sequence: TGTGCCAGCAGCTTAGGAGGCGGGGCCCCCGCAAAGTACTTC. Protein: CASSLGGGAPAKYF.